This is a list of T cell receptor beta chains from one sample in a study of T cell responses to AZD1222 COVID-19 vaccine. Libraries were prepared by immunoSEQ multiplex PCR; TCRdb keeps only in-frame clonotypes and omits some of them. The table records about 97,000 clones, around nine tenths of them present only once. The material sequenced was peripheral blood, taken on day 0 of AZD1222 vaccination. Every receptor here comes from an adult in good health. Each CDR3 is given with its conserved first and last residue. A D gene is named only where the DNA matches it firmly. Rows give clone size only sometimes, using once, few, many, or a class for an expanded clone.

>TRBV6-5|.|15|TRBD1|TRBJ2-3
CASSADRVVRDTQYF
TGTGCCAGCAGCGCCGACAGGGTTGTGAGAGATACGCAGTATTTT
>TRBV3-1/TRBV3-2|.|16|.|TRBJ2-1
CASSLDPPGTYNEQFF
TGTGCCAGCAGCCTAGACCCCCCGGGCACCTACAATGAGCAGTTCTTC
>TRBV6-5|.|11|.|TRBJ2-7
CASTQLYEQYF
TGTGCCAGCACCCAACTCTACGAGCAGTACTTC
>TRBV6-5|.|14|TRBD2|TRBJ2-7
CASRGLAASYEQYF
TGTGCCAGCAGGGGACTAGCGGCGTCCTACGAGCAGTACTTC
>TRBV19|.|17|TRBD2|TRBJ2-3
CASSIASSGGITDTQYF
TGTGCCAGTAGTATTGCCTCTAGCGGGGGGATCACAGATACGCAGTATTTT
>TRBV6-5|once|15|.|TRBJ2-1
CASSYSVSGIDEQFF
TGTGCCAGCAGTTACTCGGTATCGGGGATCGATGAGCAGTTCTTC
>TRBV2|.|11|.|TRBJ2-1
CASKWGNEQFF
TGTGCCAGCAAGTGGGGCAATGAGCAGTTCTTC
>TRBV7-6|.|15|.|TRBJ1-5
CASSLGTSLNQPQHF
TGTGCCAGCAGCTTAGGGACAAGCCTCAATCAGCCCCAGCATTTT
>TRBV20-1|.|14|.|TRBJ1-5
CSASVGGGNQPQHF
TGCAGTGCTAGTGTGGGTGGTGGCAATCAGCCCCAGCATTTT
>TRBV6-4|once|15|.|TRBJ2-3
CASSDSSYPTDTQYF
TGTGCCAGCAGTGACTCGAGCTACCCCACAGATACGCAGTATTTT
>TRBV27|.|13|TRBD1|TRBJ1-3
CASSTGVRDTIYF
TGTGCCAGCAGTACAGGGGTGAGAGACACCATATATTTT
>TRBV4-1|.|14|.|TRBJ1-5
CASSQGWGDQPQHF
TGCGCCAGCAGCCAAGGATGGGGGGATCAGCCCCAGCATTTT
>TRBV30|.|12|.|TRBJ2-1
CAWSNGRSEQFF
TGTGCCTGGAGTAACGGACGGAGCGAGCAGTTCTTC
>TRBV25-1|.|14|TRBD1|TRBJ1-3
CASSRDRGGNTIYF
TGTGCCAGCAGCCGGGACAGGGGGGGAAACACCATATATTTT
>TRBV3-1/TRBV3-2|.|16|.|TRBJ1-3
CASSLTLGLSGNTIYF
TGTGCCAGCAGCCTTACTTTGGGTCTCTCTGGAAACACCATATATTTT
>TRBV5-1|.|14|.|TRBJ1-6
CASSLEGKGSPLHF
TGCGCCAGCAGCTTGGAAGGGAAAGGGTCACCCCTCCACTTT
>TRBV12-3/TRBV12-4|.|12|.|TRBJ2-1
CASSMSYNEQFF
TGTGCCAGCAGCATGTCCTACAATGAGCAGTTCTTC
>TRBV10-3|.|11|.|TRBJ1-1
CAISGAREAFF
TGTGCCATCAGTGGGGCCCGTGAAGCTTTCTTT
>TRBV11-1|once|14|.|TRBJ2-2
CASSLFRIAGELFF
TGTGCCAGCAGCTTGTTCAGGATCGCCGGGGAGCTGTTTTTT
>TRBV28|.|15|.|TRBJ2-3
CASSLFYGATDTQYF
TGTGCCAGCAGTTTGTTCTACGGAGCCACAGATACGCAGTATTTT
>TRBV7-2|.|16|TRBD2|TRBJ2-3
CASSSASGSSTDTQYF
TGTGCCAGCAGCTCCGCTAGCGGGTCTAGCACAGATACGCAGTATTTT
>TRBV4-1|.|14|.|TRBJ2-5
CASSQVSTGKTQYF
TGCGCCAGCAGCCAAGTGTCCACCGGGAAGACCCAGTACTTC
>TRBV2|.|16|TRBD2|TRBJ2-1
CASRALAGGQANEQFF
TGTGCCAGCAGGGCACTAGCGGGGGGGCAGGCAAATGAGCAGTTCTTC
>TRBV5-4|.|15|TRBD1|TRBJ2-1
CASSRTGRSYNEQFF
TGTGCCAGCAGTCGGACAGGCCGCTCCTACAATGAGCAGTTCTTC
>TRBV5-5|once|14|TRBD1|TRBJ2-7
CASSQAQGVYEQYF
TGTGCCAGCAGCCAAGCCCAGGGGGTCTACGAGCAGTACTTC
>TRBV6-5|.|14|.|TRBJ1-1
CASRDGTLNTEAFF
TGTGCCAGCAGAGACGGGACACTGAACACTGAAGCTTTCTTT
>TRBV7-9|.|15|.|TRBJ2-5
CASSRGSGYQETQYF
TGTGCCAGCAGCCGAGGGTCAGGGTACCAAGAGACCCAGTACTTC
>TRBV7-8|.|16|.|TRBJ2-2
CASSLAHHVSSGELFF
TGTGCCAGCAGCTTAGCGCACCATGTCTCATCCGGGGAGCTGTTTTTT
>TRBV3-1/TRBV3-2|.|13|.|TRBJ2-5
CASREELDETQYF
TGTGCCAGCAGAGAGGAGCTAGACGAGACCCAGTACTTC
>TRBV5-1|.|14|.|TRBJ1-6
CASSTQGDGSPLHF
TGCGCCAGCAGCACACAGGGTGATGGTTCACCCCTCCACTTT
>TRBV30|.|13|.|TRBJ1-2
CAWSVGGQFGYTF
TGTGCCTGGAGTGTCGGTGGGCAGTTCGGCTACACCTTC